A single sample gave rise to the 26 T cell receptor beta chains below, sequenced in a study of cytomegalovirus exposure and HLA in healthy donors. The study ran its PCR with 60 Vbeta and 13 Jbeta primers. Here immunoSEQ multiplex PCR was the method, and the copy in TCRdb shows in-frame clones only, minus some. The sample includes more than 95,000 clones, about an eighth seen only once; the top ten take roughly 16%. Sequencing was done on a sample of PBMCs. Receptors were obtained from a man aged 35 to 55 in good health and CMV-seropositive.

The genes are TRBV5-1 and TRBJ2-3, with 10 positions matching TRBD1. V lost 1 base, J lost 6 bases, and 5 bases stayed unmatched. Per germline, CDR1 SGHRS and CDR2 YFSETQ. The CDR3 is 15 amino acids. The CDR3 DNA follows: TGCGCCAGCAGCTTGAGACAGGGGGCAGGGGATACGCAGTATTTT. Protein product: CASSLRQGAGDTQYF.

This chain links TRBV9 with TRBJ2-3; maybe TRBD1 (6 bases). This CDR3 is built from 16 residues. Germline lookup yields CDR1 SGDLS and CDR2 YYNGEE. V was clipped by 3 bases and J by 2 bases, with 16 bases between them. The DNA for the CDR3 is TGTGCCAGCAGCGCGACTCAGGGGACCCTCACAGATACGCAGTATTTT. It encodes CASSATQGTLTDTQYF.

This clone was detected a few times. The chain links TRBV6-1 to TRBJ2-7; D might be TRBD1 (5 bases). There are 12 residues in the CDR3. V lost 6 bases, J lost 9 bases, and 15 bases lay in between. Germline assignment: CDR1 MNHNS and CDR2 SASEGT. The CDR3 protein is CASRSDRGSQYF. DNA of the CDR3: TGTGCCAGCAGGAGTGATAGGGGCTCGCAGTACTTC.

The table lists this clone with a few counts. The chain combines TRBV7-9 with TRBJ2-1, with TRBD2 identical over 9 bases. Trimming removed 5 bases from V and 4 bases from J; junction bases left unmatched: 6. The germline V gene encodes CDR1 SEHNR and CDR2 FQNEAQ (reference sequence). The CDR3 extends over 15 amino acids. The CDR3 sequence is CASSTSGRTYNEQFF. DNA for the CDR3: TGTGCCAGCAGCACCAGCGGGAGGACTTACAATGAGCAGTTCTTC. The full variable domain, completed using reference TRBV7-9 and TRBJ2-1, is DTGVSQNPRHKITKRGQNVTFRCDPISEHNRLYWYRQTLGQGPEFLTYFQNEAQLEKSRLLSDRFSAERPKGSFSTLEIQRTEQGDSAMYLCASSTSGRTYNEQFFGPGTRLTVL.

The gene calls are TRBV6-5 and TRBJ2-7; D might be TRBD1 (6 bases). Trimming removed 3 bases at V and 4 bases at J, with 7 bases between. CDR3 length: 12 amino acids. Germline assignment: CDR1 MNHEY and CDR2 SVGAGI. The CDR3 region has the DNA TGTGCCAGCAGTTATCAGGGGTACGAGCAGTACTTC. Encoded protein: CASSYQGYEQYF.

This clone was counted between two and nine times. V and J are TRBV6-1 and TRBJ2-6; D unclear. The CDR3 extends over 15 amino acids. CDR1 and CDR2 (germline): MNHNS, SASEGT. V shed 6 bases and J shed 3 bases, with 12 bases lying between them. Here the CDR3 DNA reads TGTGCCAGCAGCCAAGCTGGTTTTGGGGCCAACGTCCTGACTTTC. It translates to CASSQAGFGANVLTF.

The chain links TRBV29-1 to TRBJ2-5; 14 nucleotides align to TRBD2. Per the germline V gene, CDR1 is SQVTM and CDR2 is ANQGSEA. Trimming took 3 bases from V and 2 from J; bases not matched to a gene: 8. CDR3 length equals 17 residues. The CDR3 DNA sequence: TGCAGCGTTGATTCGAGGACTAGCGGGAGGAGACAAGAGACCCAGTACTTC. Its translation: CSVDSRTSGRRQETQYF.

CDR3 sequence (DNA): TGTGCCAGCAGCTTAGGCCCAAAAGGGGCCGTCCTGACTTTC. This translates into CASSLGPKGAVLTF. The chain employs TRBV11-2 and TRBJ2-6, with D tentatively TRBD1 (5 bases). The CDR3 covers 14 residues. Trimming took 1 base from V and 12 from J, leaving 13 bases between them. Germline CDR1 is SGHAT and CDR2 is FQNNGV. Full variable domain (outside the CDR3, taken from reference TRBV11-2 and TRBJ2-6): EAGVAQSPRYKIIEKRQSVAFWCNPISGHATLYWYQQILGQGPKLLIQFQNNGVVDDSQLPKDRFSAERLKGVDSTLKIQPAKLEDSAVYLCASSLGPKGAVLTFGAGSRLTVL.

There are a few counts of this clone. J is TRBJ1-1 and V is TRBV4-3; D gene unclear. Trimming shortened V by 0 bases and J by 12 bases, and 14 bases separated the two germline ends. The CDR3 totals 13 residues. Per the germline V gene, CDR1 is LGHNA and CDR2 is YSLEER. The CDR3 loop reads CASSQDHEGKPFF. The DNA of the CDR3 is TGCGCCAGCAGCCAAGATCATGAGGGAAAGCCTTTCTTT.

The V gene is TRBV5-6, the J gene TRBJ2-3; D not resolved. V was shortened by 1 base and J by 4 bases, with 4 bases between the two germline ends. The CDR3 runs 12 residues. Germline V gene lookup returns CDR1 SGHDT and CDR2 YYEEEE. CDR3 in amino acids: CASSLYSDTQYF. The CDR3 DNA sequence: TGTGCCAGCAGCTTGTACTCAGATACGCAGTATTTT.

The rearrangement uses TRBV5-6 and TRBJ1-2, with TRBD1 identical over 7 bases. The germline V gene has CDR1 SGHDT and CDR2 YYEEEE. V was pared by 1 base and J by 6 bases, with 3 bases of the junction left unmatched. The CDR3 contains 13 residues. This CDR3 reads CASSLRQGDGYTF. The CDR3 DNA sequence: TGTGCCAGCAGCTTGAGACAGGGAGATGGCTACACCTTC.

The genes are TRBV28 and TRBJ2-7; 9 nucleotides line up with TRBD2. CDR1 and CDR2 (germline): MDHEN, SYDVKM. The CDR3 sequence is 14 residues long. V shed 6 bases, J shed 2 bases, and the junction held 5 bases outside the gene matches. The CDR3 DNA reads TGTGCCAGCAGCTTGGGGACTAGCACCTACGAGCAGTACTTC. It encodes CASSLGTSTYEQYF. Together with reference TRBV28 and TRBJ2-7, the CDR3 gives the full variable domain: DVKVTQSSRYLVKRTGEKVFLECVQDMDHENMFWYRQDPGLGLRLIYFSYDVKMKEKGDIPEGYSVSREKKERFSLILESASTNQTSMYLCASSLGTSTYEQYFGPGTRLTVT.

The chain employs TRBV7-9 and TRBJ2-5; D possibly corresponds to TRBD1 (5 bases). There are 13 residues in the CDR3. CDR1 and CDR2 from the germline V gene are SEHNR and FQNEAQ (reference sequence). Trimming shortened V by 4 bases and J by 4 bases, and 10 bases separated the two germline ends. Written as DNA, the CDR3 is TGTGCCAGCAGCTCAGGGTGGCGAGAGACCCAGTACTTC. This sequence encodes CASSSGWRETQYF. Drawing the rest from reference TRBV7-9 and TRBJ2-5, the complete variable domain is DTGVSQNPRHKITKRGQNVTFRCDPISEHNRLYWYRQTLGQGPEFLTYFQNEAQLEKSRLLSDRFSAERPKGSFSTLEIQRTEQGDSAMYLCASSSGWRETQYFGPGTRLLVL.

The chain is built from TRBV5-6 and TRBJ2-5; 7 nucleotides line up with TRBD1. V was pared by 2 bases and J by 2 bases, with 3 bases of the junction left unmatched. Germline-derived CDR1 and CDR2 are SGHDT and YYEEEE. CDR3 length: 14 residues. The CDR3 protein is CASSFWDSQETQYF. The CDR3 DNA reads TGTGCCAGCAGCTTTTGGGACAGTCAAGAGACCCAGTACTTC.

This clone has a handful of counts. The V call is TRBV6-4, the J call TRBJ2-2; 8 bases fit TRBD1. Per the germline V gene, CDR1 is MRHNA and CDR2 is SNTAGT. J was trimmed by 6 bases and V by 3 bases; bases with no gene match: 9. CDR3 length: 16 residues. In DNA, the CDR3 is TGTGCCAGCAGTGAGATCCAGGGGGCATCTCCCGGGGAGCTGTTTTTT. Its protein is CASSEIQGASPGELFF.

The chain joins TRBV28 to TRBJ2-7; D perhaps matches TRBD1 (6 bases). This CDR3 has 15 amino acids. The germline gives CDR1 MDHEN, CDR2 SYDVKM. V was trimmed by 5 bases and J by 3 bases, leaving 17 bases between them. CDR3 nucleotide sequence: TGTGCCAGCAGTACGGCTCAGGGGTCGGGCTACGAGCAGTACTTC. Translation: CASSTAQGSGYEQYF.

This clone was seen only a few times. V usage is TRBV6-5 and J usage is TRBJ1-1; perhaps TRBD1 as D (5 bases). This CDR3 region has 14 residues. Germline V lookup: CDR1 MNHEY, CDR2 SVGAGI. V was pared by 2 bases and J by 1 base, with 8 bases between. For the CDR3, the DNA is TGTGCCAGCAGTTACGCGGGACCGAACACTGAAGCTTTCTTT. It encodes CASSYAGPNTEAFF.

The chain recombines TRBV4-3 with TRBJ2-5, with TRBD2 matching 7 bases. V shed 4 bases, J shed 5 bases, and the junction held 7 bases outside the gene matches. The CDR3 consists of 14 residues. CDR1 and CDR2 (germline): LGHNA, YSLEER. The CDR3 sequence is CASSPSGGRETQYF. CDR3 DNA: TGCGCCAGCAGCCCCTCGGGGGGTAGGGAGACCCAGTACTTC.

The V and J genes are TRBV7-6 and TRBJ2-3; the match to TRBD2 covers 7 bases. The CDR3 loop spans 14 amino acids. CDR1 and CDR2 from the germline V gene are SGHVS and FNYEAQ. With 5 bases clipped from V and 6 bases from J, the junction kept 8 bases outside the gene matches. DNA of the CDR3: TGTGCCAGCAGCCCCCGGGAGGCCGGGGATACGCAGTATTTT. Translating gives CASSPREAGDTQYF.

This clone was counted a few times. This chain joins TRBV19 and TRBJ2-1, with TRBD2 as a possible D gene (6 bases). Germline V gives CDR1 LNHDA, CDR2 SQIVND (reference sequence). Trimming left V 6 bases short and J 4 bases short, with 13 bases between. The CDR3 has 14 residues. DNA for the CDR3: TGTGCCAGTAGCCAACTAGCAAGATACAATGAGCAGTTCTTC. Translated: CASSQLARYNEQFF. The variable domain in full, completed from reference TRBV19 and TRBJ2-1, reads DGGITQSPKYLFRKEGQNVTLSCEQNLNHDAMYWYRQDPGQGLRLIYYSQIVNDFQKGDIAEGYSVSREKKESFPLTVTSAQKNPTAFYLCASSQLARYNEQFFGPGTRLTVL.

This clone was detected a few times. The chain combines TRBV5-1 with TRBJ2-7; TRBD2 agrees at 10 bases. The ends lost 2 bases at V and 5 bases at J; junction bases unmatched: 4. The CDR3 loop spans 14 amino acids. Germline CDR1 and CDR2: SGHRS and YFSETQ. The CDR3 sequence: CASSFLAGADEQYF. The CDR3 coding sequence is TGCGCCAGCAGCTTTCTAGCGGGAGCCGACGAGCAGTACTTC. Looking up the rest from reference TRBV5-1 and TRBJ2-7 gives the full variable domain: KAGVTQTPRYLIKTRGQQVTLSCSPISGHRSVSWYQQTPGQGLQFLFEYFSETQRNKGNFPGRFSGRQFSNSRSEMNVSTLELGDSALYLCASSFLAGADEQYFGPGTRLTVT.

This chain uses TRBV28 with TRBJ2-3; 7 nucleotides match TRBD1. The junction had 8 bases not matched to a gene; V was cut back by 5 bases and J by 3 bases. Looked up from germline, CDR1 is MDHEN and CDR2 is SYDVKM. CDR3 length: 15 residues. DNA of the CDR3: TGTGCCAGCAGTGTTCAGACAGGGCTGACAGATACGCAGTATTTT. Translation: CASSVQTGLTDTQYF.

This clone came up a few times. The chain employs TRBV1 and TRBJ2-7; TRBD2 was called by the table and not checked on the DNA. TRBV1 is labeled a pseudogene. The CDR3 is made up of 20 amino acids. The DNA of the CDR3 is TGCACCAGCAGCCGCCCCCCAGAGCGGGAGTACCCACCCGACTCCTACGAGCAGTACTTC. Its translation is CTSSRPPEREYPPDSYEQYF.

This sequence joins TRBV19 and TRBJ2-4, with 8 bases identical to TRBD1. There are 13 residues in the CDR3. Looked up from germline, CDR1 is LNHDA and CDR2 is SQIVND (reference sequence). V lost 8 bases to trimming and J lost 6 bases; unmatched junction nucleotides: 6. In nucleotides, the CDR3 is TGTGCCAGTGAGGACAGGGTAGGAAACATTCAGTACTTC. Protein sequence: CASEDRVGNIQYF.

The rearrangement uses TRBV7-9 and TRBJ2-2; tentative D call: TRBD2 (5 bases). Deletions cut 8 bases from V and 1 base from J, with 14 bases between. This CDR3 region has 15 residues. CDR1 SEHNR and CDR2 FQNEAQ come from the germline V gene (reference sequence). In DNA, the CDR3 is TGTGCCAGCTCCTCCGGGGTAGTGAACACCGGGGAGCTGTTTTTT. This encodes CASSSGVVNTGELFF. Full variable domain (remainder filled in from reference TRBV7-9 and TRBJ2-2): DTGVSQNPRHKITKRGQNVTFRCDPISEHNRLYWYRQTLGQGPEFLTYFQNEAQLEKSRLLSDRFSAERPKGSFSTLEIQRTEQGDSAMYLCASSSGVVNTGELFFGEGSRLTVL.

This clone was seen only a few times. V is TRBV25-1 and J is TRBJ2-1; 7 nucleotides match TRBD1. V shed 3 bases, J shed 6 bases, and the junction held 2 bases outside the gene matches. The CDR3 extends over 13 amino acids. CDR1 and CDR2 from the germline V gene are MGHDK and SYGVNS. CDR3 in amino acids: CASSDRGINEQFF. CDR3 DNA sequence: TGTGCCAGCAGTGACAGGGGGATCAATGAGCAGTTCTTC.